These T cell receptor beta chains were read from a single sample in a study of cytomegalovirus exposure and HLA in healthy donors. The assay was immunoSEQ multiplex PCR, and TCRdb's table has in-frame clones only and misses some. Among 160,000 or so clones, about 77% were seen once, and the ten largest hold approximately 1.3%. Sequences were obtained from PBMCs. Receptors originate from a man aged 25-40 years in good health and CMV-seronegative. CDR3s include the opening cysteine and the closing phenylalanine or tryptophan. A D gene is named only where the DNA matches it firmly. Size tells how often a clone was seen (once, few, many) or the class of an expanded clone, and some rows leave it out.

j_gene,v_gene,abundance,d_gene,CDR3nt,CDR3aa
TRBJ2-2,TRBV11-3,.,.,TGTGCCAGCAGCTTAGACTACGGCGGGGAGCTGTTTTTT,CASSLDYGGELFF
TRBJ1-5,TRBV6-6,.,.,TGTGCCAGCAGTTACCAAGAGGGCAATCAGCCCCAGCATTTT,CASSYQEGNQPQHF
TRBJ1-5,TRBV6-1,.,.,TGTGCCAGCAGTGAAGCTCCAGGGAACGGTCAGCCCCAGCATTTT,CASSEAPGNGQPQHF
TRBJ1-6,TRBV9,once,TRBD1,TGTGCCAGCAGCTCCGGGACAGGGAATTCACCCCTCCACTTT,CASSSGTGNSPLHF
TRBJ2-1,TRBV11-3,.,TRBD2,TGTGCCAGCAGCTTACTTTTCGGGACTAGCGGGAGTAGTGAGCAGTTCTTC,CASSLLFGTSGSSEQFF
TRBJ1-2,TRBV5-1,.,.,TGCGCCAGCAGCGGGGACACAGGGATCTATGGCTACACCTTC,CASSGDTGIYGYTF
TRBJ1-6,TRBV6-5,.,TRBD1,TGTGCCAGCAGTGGACAGGGGGCTGGTTCACCCCTCCACTTT,CASSGQGAGSPLHF
TRBJ2-1,TRBV19,.,TRBD2,TGTGCCAGTAGTATAGTTAGCGGGAAGACCAATGAGCAGTTCTTC,CASSIVSGKTNEQFF
TRBJ1-4,TRBV6-1,.,TRBD1,TGTGCCAGCAATCAGGGGGACTTTAATGAAAAACTGTTTTTT,CASNQGDFNEKLFF
TRBJ2-7,TRBV7-2,few,.,TGTGCCAGCACCTCGCCCCGACAGAGTGCCTACGAGCAGTACTTC,CASTSPRQSAYEQYF
TRBJ2-3,TRBV28,.,TRBD1,TGTGCCAGCAGGTTGACAGGGCCTAACACAGATACGCAGTATTTT,CASRLTGPNTDTQYF
TRBJ1-2,TRBV28,.,.,TGTGCCAGCAGTCCCCGCGGGGGCTACACCTTC,CASSPRGGYTF
TRBJ1-4,TRBV29-1,.,TRBD1,TGCAGCGGTAAACAGGGGGGGAATGAAAAACTGTTTTTT,CSGKQGGNEKLFF
TRBJ2-5,TRBV28,.,TRBD1,TGTGCCAGCAGTCCGGGACAGGCGCAAGAGACCCAGTACTTC,CASSPGQAQETQYF
TRBJ2-5,TRBV30,few,.,TGTGCCTGGACCCGGATGGGGGGGCGAGGGGAGACCCAGTACTTC,CAWTRMGGRGETQYF
TRBJ2-3,TRBV4-3,once,.,TGCGCCAGCAGCCAAGACTTTAACTATTTCTTATCGGTAGACACAGATACGCAGTATTTT,CASSQDFNYFLSVDTDTQYF
TRBJ2-7,TRBV19,.,.,TGTGCCATCTCACCATCGACAGGTTACGAGCAGTACTTC,CAISPSTGYEQYF
TRBJ2-1,TRBV27,few,TRBD2,TGTGCCAGCAGCCCCCTGGCGGGGGGGTCTTATGAGCAGTTCTTC,CASSPLAGGSYEQFF
TRBJ2-1,TRBV6-5,.,TRBD2,TGTGCCAGCAGCTCCGGGACTACCCCCAATGAGCAGTTCTTC,CASSSGTTPNEQFF
TRBJ1-2,TRBV28,.,TRBD1,TGTGCCAGCAGGACAGGGCCCGAAATCTATGGCTACACCTTC,CASRTGPEIYGYTF
TRBJ2-7,TRBV19,once,TRBD1,TGTGCCAGTAGTCCGCGAACAGGGGTCCACGAGCAGTACTTC,CASSPRTGVHEQYF
TRBJ2-2,TRBV30,.,TRBD2,TGTGCCTGGAGTAGAGCGGGAGTTTTCGGGGAGCTGTTTTTT,CAWSRAGVFGELFF
TRBJ1-4,TRBV5-4,.,TRBD1,TGTGCCAGCAGCACTATCGGGACAGATGAAAAACTGTTTTTT,CASSTIGTDEKLFF
TRBJ1-4,TRBV27,.,.,TGTGCCAGCAGTTTTGTCCAGGGCCCACCCGATGAAAAACTGTTTTTT,CASSFVQGPPDEKLFF
TRBJ1-1,TRBV6-5,.,.,TGTGCCAGCACCTACCACGGGGGCACTGAAGCTTTCTTT,CASTYHGGTEAFF
TRBJ1-2,TRBV6-1,.,.,TGTGCCAGCAGTTCACAGGAAGGGAACTATGGCTACACCTTC,CASSSQEGNYGYTF